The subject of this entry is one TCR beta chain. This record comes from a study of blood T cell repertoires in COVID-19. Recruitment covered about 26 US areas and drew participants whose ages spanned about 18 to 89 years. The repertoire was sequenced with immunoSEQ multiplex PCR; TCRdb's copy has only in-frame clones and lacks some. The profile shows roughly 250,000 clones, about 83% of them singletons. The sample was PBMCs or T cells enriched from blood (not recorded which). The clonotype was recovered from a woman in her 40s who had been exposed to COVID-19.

CDR3 sequence reads: CASSQASGGAGTGELFF. The CDR3 nucleotides read TGTGCCAGCAGCCAAGCTAGCGGGGGGGCCGGCACCGGGGAGCTGTTTTTT. The V gene is TRBV4-2, the J gene TRBJ2-2, with 12 nucleotides matching TRBD2. Germline trimming cut 1 base from V and 4 bases from J; bases unmatched to any gene: 4. Germline lookup yields CDR1 LGHNA and CDR2 YNFKEQ. The CDR3 contains 17 residues.